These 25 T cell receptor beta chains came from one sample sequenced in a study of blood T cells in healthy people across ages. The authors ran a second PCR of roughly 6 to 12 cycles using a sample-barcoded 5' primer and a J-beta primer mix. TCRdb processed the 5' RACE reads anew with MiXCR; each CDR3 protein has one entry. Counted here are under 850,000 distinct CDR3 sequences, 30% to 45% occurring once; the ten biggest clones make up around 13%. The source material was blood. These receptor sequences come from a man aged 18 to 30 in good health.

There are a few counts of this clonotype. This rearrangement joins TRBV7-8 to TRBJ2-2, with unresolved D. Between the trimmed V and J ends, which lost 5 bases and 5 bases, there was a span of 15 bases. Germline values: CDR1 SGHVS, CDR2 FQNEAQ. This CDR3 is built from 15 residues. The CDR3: CASSPFDMETGELFF. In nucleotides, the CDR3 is TGTGCCAGCAGCCCGTTTGACATGGAAACCGGGGAGCTGTTTTTT.

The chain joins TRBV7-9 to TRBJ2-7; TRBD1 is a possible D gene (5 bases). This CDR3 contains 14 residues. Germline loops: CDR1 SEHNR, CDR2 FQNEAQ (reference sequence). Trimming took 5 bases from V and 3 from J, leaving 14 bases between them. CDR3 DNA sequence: TGTGCCAGCAGCCTGACGGACACCGGCTACGAGCAGTACTTC. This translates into CASSLTDTGYEQYF.

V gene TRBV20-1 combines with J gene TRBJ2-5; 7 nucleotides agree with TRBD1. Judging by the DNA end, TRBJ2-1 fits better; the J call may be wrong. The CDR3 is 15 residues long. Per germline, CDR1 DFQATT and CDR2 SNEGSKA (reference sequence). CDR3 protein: CSARGRDSRQETQFF. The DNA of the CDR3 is TGCAGTGCTAGAGGCCGGGACAGCCGGCAAGAGACCCAGTTCTTC.

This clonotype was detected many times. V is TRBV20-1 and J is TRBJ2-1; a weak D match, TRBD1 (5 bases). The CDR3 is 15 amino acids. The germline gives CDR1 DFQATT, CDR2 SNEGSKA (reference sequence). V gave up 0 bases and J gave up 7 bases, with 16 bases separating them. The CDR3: CSARDKGQSGNEQFF. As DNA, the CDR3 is TGCAGTGCTAGAGATAAGGGGCAAAGTGGGAATGAGCAGTTCTTC.

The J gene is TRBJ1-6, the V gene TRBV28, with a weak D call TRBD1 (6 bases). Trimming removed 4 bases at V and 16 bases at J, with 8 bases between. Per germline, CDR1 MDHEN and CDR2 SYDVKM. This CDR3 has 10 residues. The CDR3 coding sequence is TGTGCCAGCAGTTACAGGGAGCTCCACTTT. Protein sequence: CASSYRELHF.

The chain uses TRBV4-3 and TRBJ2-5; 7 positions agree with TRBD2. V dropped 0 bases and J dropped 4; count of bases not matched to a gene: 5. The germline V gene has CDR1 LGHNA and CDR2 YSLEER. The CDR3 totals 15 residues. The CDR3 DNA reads TGCGCCAGCAGCCAAGAGACTAGCACAGGAGAGACCCAGTACTTC. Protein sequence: CASSQETSTGETQYF.

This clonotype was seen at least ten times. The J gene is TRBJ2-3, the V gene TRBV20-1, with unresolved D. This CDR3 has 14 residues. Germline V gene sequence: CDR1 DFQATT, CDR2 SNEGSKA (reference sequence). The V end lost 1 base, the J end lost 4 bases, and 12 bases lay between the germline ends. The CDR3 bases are TGCAGTGCTAGAGGAGGCGTCAGTGCAGATACGCAGTATTTT. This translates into CSARGGVSADTQYF.

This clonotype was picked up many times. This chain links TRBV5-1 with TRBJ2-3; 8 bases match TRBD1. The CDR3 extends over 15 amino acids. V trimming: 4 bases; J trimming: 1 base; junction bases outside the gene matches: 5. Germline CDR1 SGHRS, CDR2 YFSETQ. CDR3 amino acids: CASSPTGVGTDTQYF. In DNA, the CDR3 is TGCGCCAGCAGCCCGACAGGGGTAGGCACAGATACGCAGTATTTT.

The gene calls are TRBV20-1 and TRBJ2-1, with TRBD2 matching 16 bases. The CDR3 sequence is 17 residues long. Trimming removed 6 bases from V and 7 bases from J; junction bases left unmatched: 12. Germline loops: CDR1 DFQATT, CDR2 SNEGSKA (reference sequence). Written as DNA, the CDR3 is TGCAGTGCAGAGGGACTAGCGGGGGGGCCTTATGATAATGAGCAGTTCTTC. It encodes CSAEGLAGGPYDNEQFF.

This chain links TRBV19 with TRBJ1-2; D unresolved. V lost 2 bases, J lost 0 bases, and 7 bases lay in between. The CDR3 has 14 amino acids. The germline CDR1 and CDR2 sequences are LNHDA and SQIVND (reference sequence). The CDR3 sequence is CASSIHGSNYGYTF. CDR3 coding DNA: TGTGCCAGTAGTATACACGGATCTAACTATGGCTACACCTTC. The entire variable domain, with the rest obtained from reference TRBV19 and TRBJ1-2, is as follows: DGGITQSPKYLFRKEGQNVTLSCEQNLNHDAMYWYRQDPGQGLRLIYYSQIVNDFQKGDIAEGYSVSREKKESFPLTVTSAQKNPTAFYLCASSIHGSNYGYTFGSGTRLTVV.

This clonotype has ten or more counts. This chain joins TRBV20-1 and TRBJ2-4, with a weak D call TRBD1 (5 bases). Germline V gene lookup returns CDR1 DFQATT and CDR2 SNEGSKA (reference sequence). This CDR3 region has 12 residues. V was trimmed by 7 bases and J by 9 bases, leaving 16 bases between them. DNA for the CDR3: TGCAGTGTATTCGACAGATTGGGCATTCAGTACTTC. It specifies CSVFDRLGIQYF.

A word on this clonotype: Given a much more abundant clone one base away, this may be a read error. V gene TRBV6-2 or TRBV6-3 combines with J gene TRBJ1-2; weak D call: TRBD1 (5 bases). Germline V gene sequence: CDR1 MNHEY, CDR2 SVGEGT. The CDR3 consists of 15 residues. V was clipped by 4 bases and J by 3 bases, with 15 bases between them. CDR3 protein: CASSLRGGEDYGYTF. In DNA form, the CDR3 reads TGTGCCAGCAGTTTGCGAGGAGGGGAGGACTATGGCTACACCTTC.

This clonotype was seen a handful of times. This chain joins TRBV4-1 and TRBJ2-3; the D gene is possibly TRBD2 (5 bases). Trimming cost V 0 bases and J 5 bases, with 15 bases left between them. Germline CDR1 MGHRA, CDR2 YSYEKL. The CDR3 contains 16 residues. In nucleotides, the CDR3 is TGCGCCAGCAGCCAAGACCATGTGAGGGCTGAAGATACGCAGTATTTT. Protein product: CASSQDHVRAEDTQYF.

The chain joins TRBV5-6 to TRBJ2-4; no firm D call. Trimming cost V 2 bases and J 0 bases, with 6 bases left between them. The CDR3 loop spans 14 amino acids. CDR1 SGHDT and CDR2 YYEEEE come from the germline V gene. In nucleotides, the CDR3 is TGTGCCAGCAGCTTTTTGTCAGCCAAAAACATTCAGTACTTC. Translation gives CASSFLSAKNIQYF.

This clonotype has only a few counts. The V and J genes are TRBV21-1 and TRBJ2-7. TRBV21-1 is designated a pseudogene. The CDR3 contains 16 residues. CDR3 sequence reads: CASSKDGQKSSYEQYF. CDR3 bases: TGTGCCAGCAGCAAAGACGGGCAGAAGAGCTCCTACGAGCAGTACTTC.

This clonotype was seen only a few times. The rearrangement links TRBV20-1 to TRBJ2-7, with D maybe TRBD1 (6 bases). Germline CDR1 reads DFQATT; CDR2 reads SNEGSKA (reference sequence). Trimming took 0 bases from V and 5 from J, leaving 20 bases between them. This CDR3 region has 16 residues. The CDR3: CSARDPWGRGLHEQYF. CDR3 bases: TGCAGTGCTAGAGATCCGTGGGGCAGGGGTTTACACGAGCAGTACTTC.

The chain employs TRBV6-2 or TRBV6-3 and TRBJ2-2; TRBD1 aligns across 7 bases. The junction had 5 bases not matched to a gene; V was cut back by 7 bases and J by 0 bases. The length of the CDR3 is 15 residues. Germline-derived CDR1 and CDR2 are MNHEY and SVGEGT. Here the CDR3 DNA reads TGTGCCAGCACCCTCGGACAGGCGAACACCGGGGAGCTGTTTTTT. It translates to CASTLGQANTGELFF.

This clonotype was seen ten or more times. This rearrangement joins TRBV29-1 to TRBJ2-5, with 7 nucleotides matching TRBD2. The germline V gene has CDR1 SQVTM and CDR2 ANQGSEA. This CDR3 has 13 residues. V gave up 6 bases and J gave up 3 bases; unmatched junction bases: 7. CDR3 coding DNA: TGCAGCGTCCGGAGGGCGGGGGAAGAGACCCAGTACTTC. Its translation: CSVRRAGEETQYF.

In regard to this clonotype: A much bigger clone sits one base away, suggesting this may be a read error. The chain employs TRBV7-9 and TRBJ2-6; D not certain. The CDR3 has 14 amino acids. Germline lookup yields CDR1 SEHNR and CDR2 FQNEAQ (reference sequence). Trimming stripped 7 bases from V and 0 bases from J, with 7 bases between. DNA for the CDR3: TGTGCCAGCATAAGTGTCTCTGGGGCCAACGTCCTGACTTTC. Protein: CASISVSGANVLTF.

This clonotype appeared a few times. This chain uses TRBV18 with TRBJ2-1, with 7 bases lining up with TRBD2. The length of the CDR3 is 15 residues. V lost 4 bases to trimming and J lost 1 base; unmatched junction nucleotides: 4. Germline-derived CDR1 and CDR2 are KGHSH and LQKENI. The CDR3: CASSRSGVSYNEQFF. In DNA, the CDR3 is TGTGCCAGCTCACGCAGCGGGGTGTCCTACAATGAGCAGTTCTTC.

CDR3 sequence (DNA): TGCGCCAGCAGCCAAGAAGAGAAAGCGGGGGGGAGCACAGATACGCAGTATTTT. Translated: CASSQEEKAGGSTDTQYF. This chain connects TRBV4-1 to TRBJ2-3; TRBD2 matches at 10 bases. The CDR3 contains 18 residues. From germline, CDR1 is MGHRA and CDR2 YSYEKL. Unmatched junction bases numbered 6, after V lost 0 bases and J lost 0 bases.

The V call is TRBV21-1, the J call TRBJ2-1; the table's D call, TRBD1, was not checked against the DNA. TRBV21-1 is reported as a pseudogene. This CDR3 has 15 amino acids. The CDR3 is CASSRGSRSYNEQFF. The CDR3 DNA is TGTGCCAGCAGCAGGGGCTCCCGGAGTTACAATGAGCAGTTCTTC.

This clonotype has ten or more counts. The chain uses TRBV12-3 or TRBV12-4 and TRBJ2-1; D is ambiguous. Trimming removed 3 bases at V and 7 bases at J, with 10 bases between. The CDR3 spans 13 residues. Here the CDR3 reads CASSFAGSNEQFF. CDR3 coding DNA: TGTGCCAGCAGTTTTGCAGGAAGTAATGAGCAGTTCTTC.

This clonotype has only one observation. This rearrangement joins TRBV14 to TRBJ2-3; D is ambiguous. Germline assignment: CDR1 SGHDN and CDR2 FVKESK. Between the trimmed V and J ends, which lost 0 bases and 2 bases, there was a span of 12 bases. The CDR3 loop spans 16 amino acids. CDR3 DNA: TGTGCCAGCAGCCAAGATCGCCCGGGTCCCACAGATACGCAGTATTTT. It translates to CASSQDRPGPTDTQYF.

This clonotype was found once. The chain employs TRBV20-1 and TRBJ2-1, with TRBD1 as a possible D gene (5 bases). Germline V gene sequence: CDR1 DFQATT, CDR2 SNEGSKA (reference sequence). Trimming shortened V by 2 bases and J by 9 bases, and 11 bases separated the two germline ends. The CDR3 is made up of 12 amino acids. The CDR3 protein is CSARFQGSEQFF. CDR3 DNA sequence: TGCAGTGCTAGATTCCAGGGTAGTGAGCAGTTCTTC.